The rows below give T cell receptor beta chains drawn from one sample of a study of blood T cell repertoires in COVID-19. Only in-frame clones appear in the TCRdb table, and some are missing; sequencing was by immunoSEQ multiplex PCR. The sample holds about 200,000 clones, 85% to 95% seen once. The specimen sequenced was peripheral blood. The receptor source for this set is a man aged 25 to 45 with COVID-19, enrolled during active disease. CDR3s include the opening cysteine and the closing phenylalanine or tryptophan. Fields, in order: J gene, D gene, V gene, clone size, CDR3 DNA, CDR3 protein. A D gene is named only where the DNA matches it firmly. Size tells how often a clone was seen (once, few, many) or the class of an expanded clone, and some rows leave it out.

TRBJ2-7 | NA | TRBV11-1 | NA | TGTGCCAGCAGCTTAGGTGGCTCCGAGCAGTACTTC | CASSLGGSEQYF
TRBJ1-6 | TRBD1 | TRBV2 | NA | TGTGCCAGCATGAAAGGGGGACAGAACTCCTATAATTCACCCCTCCACTTT | CASMKGGQNSYNSPLHF
TRBJ1-4 | TRBD1 | TRBV18 | NA | TGTGCCAGCTCACCGCAGGGGGCAGGAACTAATGAAAAACTGTTTTTT | CASSPQGAGTNEKLFF
TRBJ1-1 | NA | TRBV6-5 | NA | TGTGCCAGCAGTTCAGTTTGGAACACTGAAGCTTTCTTT | CASSSVWNTEAFF
TRBJ2-3 | NA | TRBV27 | NA | TGTGCCAGCAGTTACAGGGTCGGGGTAGATACGCAGTATTTT | CASSYRVGVDTQYF
TRBJ2-5 | NA | TRBV29-1 | NA | TGCAGCTTAAACCAGGGGCCCCAAGAGACCCAGTACTTC | CSLNQGPQETQYF
TRBJ2-5 | NA | TRBV7-3 | NA | TGTGCCAGCAGCCAGACTAGTCGAGAGACCCAGTACTTC | CASSQTSRETQYF
TRBJ1-4 | TRBD1 | TRBV6-5 | NA | TGTGCCAGCAGTTACAGTCCTGGACAGGCGCGTGAAAAACTGTTTTTT | CASSYSPGQAREKLFF
TRBJ1-4 | NA | TRBV6-1 | NA | TGTGCCAGCAGTGAACGGGCAGCCGGGGGGGATGAAAAACTGTTTTTT | CASSERAAGGDEKLFF
TRBJ2-4 | NA | TRBV10-3 | once | TGTGCCATCAGTGACGGAAAAGGGGAGGTCAACATTCAGTACTTC | CAISDGKGEVNIQYF
TRBJ1-2 | NA | TRBV7-9 | NA | TGTGCCAGCAGCTTAGAGAGAACAGGTGGCTACACCTTC | CASSLERTGGYTF
TRBJ2-5 | NA | TRBV6-5 | NA | TGTGCCAGCAGTCCTCGGACAGACCAAGAGACCCAGTACTTC | CASSPRTDQETQYF
TRBJ1-4 | NA | TRBV3-1/TRBV3-2 | NA | TGTGCCAGCAGCCAAGATTCAGCGGCCAGGAATGAAAAACTGTTTTTT | CASSQDSAARNEKLFF
TRBJ2-6 | NA | TRBV9 | NA | TGTGCCACGGAGCCAGTCTCTGGGGCCAACGTCCTGACTTTC | CATEPVSGANVLTF
TRBJ2-5 | NA | TRBV11-2 | NA | TGTGCCAGCAGCTTAGATCGGGCGGAGGGAAAACGGGGAGAGACCCAGTACTTC | CASSLDRAEGKRGETQYF
TRBJ1-4 | NA | TRBV18 | NA | TGTGCCAGCTCACCCGGTGCAACTAATGAAAAACTGTTTTTT | CASSPGATNEKLFF
TRBJ2-7 | NA | TRBV2 | NA | TGTGCCAGCAGGGCCCGGGAAGCCCGGGCCTACGAGCAGTACTTC | CASRAREARAYEQYF
TRBJ2-5 | NA | TRBV7-9 | NA | TGTGCCAGCAGCTTCGGCGGCCAAGAGACCCAGTACTTC | CASSFGGQETQYF
TRBJ1-1 | NA | TRBV6-6 | NA | TGTGCCAGCAGTCGGACGGGGTGGACTGAAGCTTTCTTT | CASSRTGWTEAFF
TRBJ1-6 | TRBD1 | TRBV2 | once | TGTGCCAGCAGGACAGGGAGAAATGCACCCCTCCACTTT | CASRTGRNAPLHF
TRBJ1-6 | NA | TRBV6-5 | NA | TGTGCCAGCAGTCCACAGGGAACGGATTCACCCCTCCACTTT | CASSPQGTDSPLHF
TRBJ1-5 | NA | TRBV12-3/TRBV12-4 | once | TGTGCCAGCAGTTTGCAGGGCTATCAGCCCCAGCATTTT | CASSLQGYQPQHF